The source of this T cell receptor beta chain is a study of T cells in Graves' hyperthyroidism and ophthalmopathy. Uncontrolled infection, other autoimmune disease, pregnancy or lactation disqualified patients from enrolment. RNA transcripts yielded amplified TCR beta CDR3 regions. When the TCR CDR3 underwent first-round RT-PCR, the HTBI primer set was used. TCRdb re-derived calls from the multiplex PCR reads in MiXCR, one entry per CDR3 protein. The table shows some 800,000 distinct CDR3 sequences, with more than 30% occurring only once. Between the trimmed V and J ends, which lost 3 bases and 5 bases, there was a span of 10 bases. This CDR3 is 13 amino acids long.

V and J are TRBV12-3 or TRBV12-4 and TRBJ2-5; D gene ambiguous. Source material: blood. This clonotype originated in a man aged 18-30 years with Graves' hyperthyroidism. For the CDR3, the DNA is TGTGCCAGCAGTTTTGATGGGTTGGAGACCCAGTACTTC. This gives the protein CASSFDGLETQYF.